This section outlines one T cell receptor (beta chain) sequence together with its context. Its specificity is unknown. This sample is part of a study of response to subunit inactivated influenza vaccine. Findings and limits, study-wide: Seasonal influenza vaccination, on each occasion, was suggested by the authors to recruit few new T cells.

V was cut by 0 bases and J by 11 bases, with 10 bases left in between. CDR3 length: 13 amino acids. Germline CDR1 MNHEY, CDR2 SVGAGI. TCRdb re-called the RT-PCR reads with MiXCR, one entry per CDR3 protein. The repertoire includes around 530,000 distinct CDR3 sequences, about 10% of them detected once, and around 9.6% sits in the top ten. V is TRBV6-5 and J is TRBJ2-2; D might be TRBD1 (5 bases). This specimen consisted of PBMCs from blood, obtained on the day of vaccination. This receptor was identified in a middle-aged man who received an inactivated influenza vaccine. The CDR3 DNA sequence: TGTGCCAGCAGTTACTCGTCCCAGGGAGAGCTGTTTTTT. It specifies CASSYSSQGELFF.